This T cell receptor beta chain originates from a study of T cells after posttransplantation cyclophosphamide. Study-level results: Recipient CMV seropositivity and CMV reactivation strongly tracked TRB clonality. Tissue-infiltrating T cells from skin or gut overlapped little with blood T cells.

The table came from immunoSEQ multiplex PCR; TCRdb's copy has only in-frame clones and leaves some out. This sample has 35,000 to 40,000 clones, each found more than once. As regards this clone: No antigen is known for it.

The sample taken for sequencing was PBMCs. This TCR derives from a man aged 30-40 years in good health and a related stem cell transplant donor.

The CDR3 reads CASSVGDTAYEQYF. As DNA, the CDR3 is TGTGCCAGCAGCGTAGGGGACACGGCCTACGAGCAGTACTTC. J is TRBJ2-7 and V is TRBV9, with D possibly matching TRBD1 (6 bases). The V end lost 0 bases, the J end lost 2 bases, and 9 bases lay between the germline ends. CDR1 SGDLS and CDR2 YYNGEE come from the germline V gene. The CDR3 consists of 14 residues. Supplemented by reference TRBV9 and TRBJ2-7, the full variable domain reads DSGVTQTPKHLITATGQRVTLRCSPRSGDLSVYWYQQSLDQGLQFLIQYYNGEERAKGNILERFSAQQFPDLHSELNLSSLELGDSALYFCASSVGDTAYEQYFGPGTRLTVT.